A selection of T cell receptor beta chains follows, all from one sample in a study of tumor-infiltrating lymphocytes in primary liver carcinoma. Each CDR3 protein gets one entry after TCRdb re-called the multiplex PCR reads with MiXCR. The sample includes 20,000 to 25,000 distinct CDR3 sequences, over 60% seen only once; the top ten take 35% to 50%. The material sequenced was liver tumor tissue from sampling region 1. The origin of the receptors is a woman in her twenties or thirties with primary liver carcinoma and hepatitis B virus infection. Each CDR3 is given with its conserved first and last residue. The order of the fields is clone size, J gene, V gene, D gene, CDR3 DNA, CDR3 protein. The D gene is left open where the match is weak. Clone size appears in some rows only: once, few, many, or a class for an expanded clone.

. TRBJ2-1 TRBV18 . TGTGCCAGCTCACCTGCGACTAGTGATTGCAATGAGCAGTTCTTC CASSPATSDCNEQFF
. TRBJ2-7 TRBV21-1 . TGTGCCAGCAGCAAAGAGTCCTACGGTCAGTACTTC CASSKESYGQYF
. TRBJ2-5 TRBV11-1 . TGTGCCAGCAGCCTAGCAGGGTGCGAAGAGACCCACTACTTC CASSLAGCEETHYF
. TRBJ2-1 TRBV4-2 TRBD2 TGTGCCAGCAGCCAAGCCAAGGGACTAGCGGCCAATGAGCAGTTCTTC CASSQAKGLAANEQFF
once TRBJ2-7 TRBV5-1 . TGCGCCAGCAGCTTGGACAGGTCTCGGCAGGAGCAGTACTTC CASSLDRSRQEQYF
. TRBJ2-1 TRBV4-1 . TGCGCCAGCAGCCAAGATGGTCTAGCGAGGGATGAGCAGTTCTTC CASSQDGLARDEQFF
. TRBJ1-1 TRBV5-5 . TGTACCAGCACCTTAGACTTGAACACTGAAGCTTTCTTT CTSTLDLNTEAFF
. TRBJ2-1 TRBV11-2 TRBD2 TGTCTCAGCAGCACCTCTCTAACGGGAGGATACAATGAGCAGTTCTTC CLSSTSLTGGYNEQFF
many TRBJ1-1 TRBV29-1 . TGCAGCGTTGGAAAGGGAACGAACACTGAAGCTTTCTTT CSVGKGTNTEAFF
. TRBJ2-7 TRBV7-9 TRBD2 TGTGCCTGCAGCTGGGGACTAGCCGCACCTTACAGGCAGTACTTC CACSWGLAAPYRQYF
. TRBJ2-7 TRBV11-3 . TGTACCAGGAGCTTCGAGACAGGTACAACCTACGAGCAGTACTTC CTRSFETGTTYEQYF
. TRBJ2-5 TRBV6-1 . TGTGCCAGCAGTATCAAACTATATACCTCCCAGTACTTC CASSIKLYTSQYF
. TRBJ2-1 TRBV5-1 . TGCGCCATCACCCCGTCCCCAGACTTTTCCTATAATGAGCAGTTCTTC CAITPSPDFSYNEQFF
many TRBJ2-3 TRBV29-1 . TGCAGCGTTGAAGGGGGTAGCACAGATACGCAGTATTTT CSVEGGSTDTQYF
. TRBJ1-1 TRBV13 . TGTGTCAGCAGCTTAGGAGGGTTGGGTATTGGGGGCACTGAACCTTTCTTT CVSSLGGLGIGGTEPFF
. TRBJ2-7 TRBV6-5 . TGTGCCAGGAGTTACGAGGACAGCAGCTCCTTCGAGCAGTACTTC CARSYEDSSSFEQYF
few TRBJ1-2 TRBV29-1 . TGCAGCGTTGAAAGGGGCAGGCCTTTCTATGGCTATACCTTC CSVERGRPFYGYTF